This T cell receptor beta chain stems from a study of T-cell reconstitution after alpha-beta-depleted transplantation in children. General observations from the study: Some patients owed their high day-60 TCRbeta diversity to surviving recipient T cells and thymic progenitors. One year post-transplant, T-cell counts and diversity were largely derived from T cells produced anew. It was reported that alpha-beta T cells came from several hundred expanded graft clones (about two months after transplant).

V dropped 3 bases and J dropped 9 bases, with 6 bases sitting between them. Germline loops: CDR1 MDHEN, CDR2 SYDVKM. This CDR3 has 11 amino acids. This clonotype was seen ten or more times. Its specificity is not known. As it was prepared, the TCRbeta library received unique molecular identifiers. TCRdb passed the PCR reads through MiXCR, listing each CDR3 protein once. The repertoire includes hundreds of thousands of distinct CDR3 sequences, under 15% of them detected once, and around 0.79% sits in the top ten. J is TRBJ2-1 and V is TRBV28, with no clear D. The specimen was PBMCs, collected before TCRalphabeta/CD19-depleted stem cell transplant. The TCR comes from a girl aged 2-10 years with congenital amegakaryocytic thrombocytopenia, due to receive a stem cell transplant. The CDR3 bases are TGTGCCAGCAGTTTTGTGGCTGAGCAGTTCTTC. Translation gives CASSFVAEQFF.